This is a list of T cell receptor beta chains from one sample in a study of control samples from healthy donors and cancer patients. TCRdb's copy holds only in-frame clones and misses some; the assay was immunoSEQ multiplex PCR. This table holds roughly 450,000 clones, approximately 90% found once. The sample was PBMCs. The receptors were sampled from a man aged 35-49 years with head and neck cancer. CDR3s include the opening cysteine and the closing phenylalanine or tryptophan. D genes are given only for firm matches. Some rows mark clone size as missing; the rest say once, few, many or name a class of expanded clone.

TRBJ1-2 NA once TRBV27 CASSLSGEAGYGYTF TGTGCCAGCAGTCTCTCCGGAGAGGCAGGCTATGGCTACACCTTC
TRBJ2-6 NA few TRBV9 CASSVDAGFAGANVLTF TGTGCCAGCAGCGTAGACGCGGGATTCGCCGGGGCCAACGTCCTGACTTTC
TRBJ2-3 NA NA TRBV30 CAWKPGRRTDTQYF TGTGCCTGGAAACCGGGACGAAGGACAGATACGCAGTATTTT
TRBJ2-2 NA NA TRBV25-1 CASSGMRGSTGELFF TGTGCCAGCAGTGGGATGAGGGGATCCACCGGGGAGCTGTTTTTT
TRBJ2-7 NA NA TRBV5-1 CASATNTYEQYF TGCGCCAGCGCCACAAATACCTACGAGCAGTACTTC
TRBJ2-3 NA NA TRBV5-6 CASSLGVTAKIGYF TGTGCCAGCAGCTTGGGGGTTACAGCCAAGATCGGGTATTTT
TRBJ1-5 NA NA TRBV7-2 CASSFGLSNQPQHF TGTGCCAGCAGCTTCGGACTGAGCAATCAGCCCCAGCATTTT
TRBJ2-7 NA once TRBV7-2 CASSPSGFGILVYEQYF TGTGCCAGCAGCCCTAGTGGGTTCGGGATTTTAGTCTACGAGCAGTACTTC
TRBJ2-3 TRBD2 NA TRBV24-1 CATGTSGGADPYTDTQYF TGTGCCACCGGGACTAGCGGGGGGGCCGACCCATACACAGATACGCAGTATTTT
TRBJ2-2 NA NA TRBV5-1 CASSLIQGSTGELFF TGCGCCAGCAGCTTGATACAGGGAAGCACCGGGGAGCTGTTTTTT
TRBJ1-5 NA NA TRBV6-5 CASTRASSNQPQHF TGTGCCAGCACGCGTGCCAGTAGCAATCAGCCCCAGCATTTT
TRBJ1-2 TRBD1 once TRBV15 CATREDRSLGGYTF TGTGCCACCAGAGAGGACAGGTCCCTGGGGGGCTACACCTTC
TRBJ2-7 NA NA TRBV4-2 CASSQDLGSLSYEQYF TGTGCCAGCAGCCAAGATTTGGGGAGTCTCTCCTACGAGCAGTACTTC
TRBJ1-2 TRBD1 few TRBV27 CASSPLTGYSHYGYTF TGTGCCAGCAGTCCCCTGACAGGGTACAGTCACTATGGCTACACCTTC
TRBJ1-5 TRBD1 few TRBV28 CASSPGTGGQPQHF TGTGCCAGCAGTCCCGGGACAGGGGGTCAGCCCCAGCATTTT
TRBJ1-1 NA NA TRBV6-5 CASSYSAGPNTEAFF TGTGCCAGCAGTTACTCGGCAGGACCGAACACTGAAGCTTTCTTT
TRBJ1-1 NA once TRBV12-3/TRBV12-4 CASSLAVAFF TGTGCCAGCAGTTTGGCGGTAGCTTTCTTT
TRBJ1-2 NA NA TRBV7-2 CASSLALDPNYGYTF TGTGCCAGCAGCTTAGCGTTGGACCCTAACTATGGCTACACCTTC
TRBJ1-6 NA NA TRBV15 CATSRVGSQGGDSPLHF TGTGCCACCAGCAGAGTTGGGTCACAGGGCGGGGATTCACCCCTCCACTTT
TRBJ2-2 TRBD1 NA TRBV6-5 CASKLGQGHTGELFF TGTGCCAGCAAACTTGGACAGGGACACACCGGGGAGCTGTTTTTT
TRBJ1-2 NA NA TRBV9 CASSVAGSNYGYTF TGTGCCAGCAGCGTAGCTGGTTCCAACTATGGCTACACCTTC
TRBJ1-2 NA NA TRBV12-3/TRBV12-4 CASSWYRDYGYTF TGTGCCAGCAGTTGGTACAGGGACTATGGCTACACCTTC
TRBJ1-3 NA NA TRBV12-2 CASRPLAGRQASGNTIYF TGTGCAAGTCGCCCCTTGGCTGGAAGACAGGCGTCTGGAAACACCATATATTTT
TRBJ2-1 TRBD2 NA TRBV5-1 CASSLVAGGVNEQFF TGCGCCAGCAGCTTGGTAGCGGGAGGAGTCAATGAGCAGTTCTTC
TRBJ2-1 NA few TRBV3-1/TRBV3-2 CASSQGPIPEQFF TGTGCCAGCAGCCAAGGGCCTATTCCTGAGCAGTTCTTC
TRBJ2-1 NA NA TRBV30 CAWADIFSEQFF TGTGCCTGGGCGGACATCTTCAGTGAGCAGTTCTTC
TRBJ2-7 NA once TRBV29-1 CSGGPASYEQYF TGCAGCGGGGGGCCCGCCTCCTACGAGCAGTACTTC
TRBJ2-5 NA NA TRBV7-6 CASSLLSGAGTETQYF TGTGCCAGCAGCTTACTATCCGGGGCTGGGACGGAGACCCAGTACTTC
TRBJ1-5 NA NA TRBV30 CACSTGGAVIQPQHF TGTGCCTGTTCCACGGGGGGGGCGGTTATTCAGCCCCAGCATTTT
TRBJ1-3 NA NA TRBV14 CASSQDKGAGNTIYF TGTGCCAGCAGCCAAGATAAAGGGGCCGGAAACACCATATATTTT
TRBJ2-7 NA NA TRBV6-5 CASSRRDGDRWEQYF TGTGCCAGCAGCCGCCGGGACGGAGATAGGTGGGAGCAGTACTTC
TRBJ1-6 NA NA TRBV9 CASRGGGPYSYNSPLHF TGTGCCAGCAGAGGAGGGGGACCTTACTCCTATAATTCACCCCTCCACTTT
TRBJ1-6 NA NA TRBV6-1 CASSEMGGRNSPLHF TGTGCCAGCAGTGAAATGGGGGGGCGGAATTCACCCCTCCACTTT
TRBJ1-4 TRBD1 NA TRBV7-9 CASSPPGQGGEKLFF TGTGCCAGCAGCCCGCCGGGACAGGGTGGTGAAAAACTGTTTTTT
TRBJ2-1 TRBD1 NA TRBV10-3 CAISESTGIVTGNEQFF TGTGCCATCAGTGAGTCGACAGGGATAGTAACGGGGAATGAGCAGTTCTTC
TRBJ2-7 NA NA TRBV6-1 CASSDLGTHEQYF TGTGCCAGCAGTGATCTTGGTACCCACGAGCAGTACTTC
TRBJ1-6 NA NA TRBV3-1/TRBV3-2 CASSPGGDPWNSPLHF TGTGCCAGCAGCCCAGGAGGGGATCCTTGGAATTCACCCCTCCACTTT
TRBJ1-5 NA NA TRBV7-8 CASSLGGLGQPQHF TGTGCCAGCAGCTTAGGGGGTCTCGGGCAGCCCCAGCATTTT
TRBJ2-7 TRBD1 many TRBV19 CASSPGQGGYEQYF TGTGCCAGTAGTCCTGGACAGGGAGGCTACGAGCAGTACTTC
TRBJ2-1 TRBD2 NA TRBV3-1/TRBV3-2 CASSQVSGRGGSNEQFF TGTGCCAGCAGCCAAGTTTCGGGCCGGGGGGGATCCAATGAGCAGTTCTTC
TRBJ2-5 TRBD1 NA TRBV19 CASRLRQGGETQYF TGTGCCAGTAGACTCCGACAGGGCGGAGAGACCCAGTACTTC
TRBJ1-5 TRBD1 NA TRBV28 CASSFPYGTEYSNQPQHF TGTGCCAGCAGTTTCCCGTACGGGACAGAGTATAGCAATCAGCCCCAGCATTTT
TRBJ2-5 NA once TRBV28 CASSFVRQQETQYF TGTGCCAGCAGTTTTGTACGGCAACAAGAGACCCAGTACTTC
TRBJ1-2 TRBD1 NA TRBV9 CASSVGHGTGVGGYTF TGTGCCAGCAGCGTAGGCCACGGGACAGGGGTAGGAGGCTACACCTTC
TRBJ2-2 NA NA TRBV7-7 CASSFGQNTGELFF TGTGCTAGCAGCTTCGGGCAGAACACCGGGGAGCTGTTTTTT